This T cell receptor beta chain was observed in a study of OX40 agonist ivuxolimab in advanced cancers. About the study: The patients' treatment was ivuxolimab, an agonistic anti-OX40 (CD134) antibody. General study points: Certain nonresponders likewise exhibited a low normalized T-cell clonal expansion. On average, CD8+ T cells had more expanded clones than CD4+. By week 6 at 0.1 to 3.0 mg/kg, blood CD4+ and CD8+ T cells had expanded clonally.

Here immunoSEQ multiplex PCR was the method, and the copy in TCRdb shows in-frame clones only, minus some. This table holds about 27,000 clones, 85% to 90% found once. As for this clone: Its antigen is as yet unknown.

This CDR3 comprises 13 residues. Deletions cut 3 bases from V and 6 bases from J, with 12 bases between. Germline assignment: CDR1 PRHDT and CDR2 FYEKMQ (reference sequence). The V and J genes are TRBV13 and TRBJ2-7; D unclear. This material consisted of CD4+ or CD8+ T cells sorted from blood, taken in a trial of the OX40 agonist ivuxolimab. The clonotype was recovered from an adult with an advanced solid tumor such as melanoma, head and neck, liver or kidney cancer. As DNA, the CDR3 is TGTGCCAGCAGCTTCTCCTATTCCGTCGAGCAGTACTTC. Its translation: CASSFSYSVEQYF.